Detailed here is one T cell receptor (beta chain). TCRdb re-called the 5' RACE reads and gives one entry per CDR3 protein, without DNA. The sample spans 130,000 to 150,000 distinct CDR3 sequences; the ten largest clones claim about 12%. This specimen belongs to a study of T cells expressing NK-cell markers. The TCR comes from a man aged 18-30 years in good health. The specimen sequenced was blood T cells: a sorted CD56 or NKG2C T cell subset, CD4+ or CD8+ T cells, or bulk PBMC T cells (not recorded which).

CDR3 amino acids: CASSPGTSWKGADTQYF. J is TRBJ2-3 and V is TRBV5-1; the D call of TRBD2 rests on TCRdb alone, since no DNA is present to check it. In germline, CDR1 is SGHRS, CDR2 YFSETQ. The CDR3 runs 17 residues.